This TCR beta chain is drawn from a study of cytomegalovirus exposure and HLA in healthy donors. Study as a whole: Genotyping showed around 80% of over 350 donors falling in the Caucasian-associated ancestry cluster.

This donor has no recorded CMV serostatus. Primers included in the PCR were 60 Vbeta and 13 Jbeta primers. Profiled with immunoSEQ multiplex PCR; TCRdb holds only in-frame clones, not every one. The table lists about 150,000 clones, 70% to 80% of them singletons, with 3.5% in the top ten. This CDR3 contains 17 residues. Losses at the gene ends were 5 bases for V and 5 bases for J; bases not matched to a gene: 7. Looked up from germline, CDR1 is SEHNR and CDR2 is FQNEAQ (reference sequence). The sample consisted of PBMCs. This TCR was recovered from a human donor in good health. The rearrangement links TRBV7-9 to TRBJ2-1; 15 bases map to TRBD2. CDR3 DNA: TGTGCCAGCAGCCCCAGGGGACTAGCGGGAGGAAACAATGAGCAGTTCTTC. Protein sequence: CASSPRGLAGGNNEQFF.